This T cell receptor (beta chain) was recorded in a study of early T cells in non-severe SARS-CoV-2 infection (dated by TCRdb to the early 2020s). Notes on the research overall: Because TCR sequencing was done on bulk RNA from unsorted whole blood, the alpha and beta chains could not be paired. The research as a whole found: VDJdb matching was skewed toward anti-spike CD8 responses, so virus-specific expansions were likely underestimated and private and CD4 specificities were missed.

A case-control design nested within a healthcare worker cohort in London, UK, was used, with weekly nasopharyngeal swab PCR tests and blood sampling performed. Between 23 and 31 March 2020, the week of the UK lockdown, healthcare workers were enrolled and then followed up weekly for as long as 16 weeks. This clonotype has ten or more counts. Its antigen target is currently unknown. Per-nucleotide qualities are absent, and no much larger clonotype sits a single base away. Library prep was done by 5' RACE. The sample was run on a NextSeq 500. Unique molecular identifiers were attached to individual cDNA molecules in the TCR library protocol so that sequencing error and PCR bias could be corrected. Both TCR alpha and beta chains were sequenced, and tight co-correlation was observed between alpha and beta sequence abundances in each sample. From the authors' description of their analysis: Decombinator V4 was used to annotate the V gene, J gene and CDR3 of the TCR sequences. Expanded TCRs were defined as changing significantly between any two time points under a Poisson model with p below 0.0001. TCR abundances were normalised to the total number of TCRs sequenced per sample and expressed as counts per million. VDJdb, accessed 1 November 2021, was searched for CMV, EBV and SARS-CoV-2 annotated TCRs, excluding TCRs annotated for multiple antigens. TCRdb cleaned the public reads at Q25 with fastp, built clones with MiXCR and kept in-frame beta chains. Merged by CDR3 protein, the rows form single entries marked with the most common genes and DNA. In this record, the V and J calls reflect TCRdb's handling and not the investigators' own analysis. This sample comprises 65,000 to 85,000 distinct CDR3 sequences, roughly 16% of them detected only once. Jointly, the top ten make up approximately 12% of the sample.

This TCR derives from an adult who was a healthcare worker with PCR-confirmed SARS-CoV-2 infection or an uninfected control (not recorded which). The material sequenced was whole blood.

CDR3 sequence: CASSFGQAQETQYF. DNA sequence: TGTGCCAGCAGTTTCGGACAGGCACAAGAGACCCAGTACTTC. The rearrangement joined TRBV7-6 to TRBJ2-5; a stretch of 7 junction bases matches TRBD1. Compared with germline, V lacks 6 bases and J lacks 2 bases; bases without a gene match: 6. The germline V gene sets CDR1 to SGHVS and CDR2 to FNYEAQ. The CDR3 has 14 amino acids, counting the end cysteine and phenylalanine. Solely the CDR3 DNA is kept, with 42 bases framed from the first base.